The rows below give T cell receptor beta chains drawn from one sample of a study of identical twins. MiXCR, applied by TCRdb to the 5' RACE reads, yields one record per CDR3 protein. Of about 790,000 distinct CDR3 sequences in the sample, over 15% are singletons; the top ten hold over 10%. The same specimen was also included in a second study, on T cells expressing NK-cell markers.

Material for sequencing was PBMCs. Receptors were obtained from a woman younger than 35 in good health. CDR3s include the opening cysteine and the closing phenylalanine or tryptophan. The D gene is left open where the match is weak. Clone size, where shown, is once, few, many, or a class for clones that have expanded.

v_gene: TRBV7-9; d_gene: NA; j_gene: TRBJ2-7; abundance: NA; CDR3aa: CASSLTDSNEQYF; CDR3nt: TGTGCCAGCAGCTTAACAGACTCCAACGAGCAGTACTTC
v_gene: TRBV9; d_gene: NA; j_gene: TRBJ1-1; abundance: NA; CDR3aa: CASSVDGEAFF; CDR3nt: TGTGCCAGCAGCGTAGACGGTGAAGCTTTCTTT
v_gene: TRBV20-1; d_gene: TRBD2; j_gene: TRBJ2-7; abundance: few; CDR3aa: CSALPGTSGSWDPYEQYF; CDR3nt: TGCAGTGCCCTACCTGGGACTAGCGGGAGTTGGGACCCCTACGAGCAGTACTTC
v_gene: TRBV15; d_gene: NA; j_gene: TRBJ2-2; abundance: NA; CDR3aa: CATSRGFDDAGNTGELFF; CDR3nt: TGTGCCACCAGCAGAGGCTTCGACGACGCCGGGAACACCGGGGAGCTGTTTTTT
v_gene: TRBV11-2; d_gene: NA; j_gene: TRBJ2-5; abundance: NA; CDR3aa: CASSRSSRETQYF; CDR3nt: TGTGCCAGCAGCAGGTCGTCGAGGGAGACCCAGTACTTC
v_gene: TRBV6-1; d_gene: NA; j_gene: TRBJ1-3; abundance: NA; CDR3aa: CASLDPTGAGNTIYF; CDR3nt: TGTGCCAGCCTCGACCCGACAGGAGCCGGAAACACCATATATTTT
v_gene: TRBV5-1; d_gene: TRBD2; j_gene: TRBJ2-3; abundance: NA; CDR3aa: CASSADLAGEGDTQYF; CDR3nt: TGCGCCAGCAGCGCCGATCTAGCGGGAGAAGGAGATACGCAGTATTTT
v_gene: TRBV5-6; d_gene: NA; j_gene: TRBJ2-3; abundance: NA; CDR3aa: CASSLDRASDTQYF; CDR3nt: TGTGCCAGCAGCTTGGACAGGGCGTCAGATACGCAGTATTTT
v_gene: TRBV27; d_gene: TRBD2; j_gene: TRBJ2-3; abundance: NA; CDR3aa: CASSLRNNIAGSGSRDTQYF; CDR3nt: TGTGCCAGCAGTTTACGAAATAATATAGCGGGATCAGGATCGAGAGATACGCAGTATTTT
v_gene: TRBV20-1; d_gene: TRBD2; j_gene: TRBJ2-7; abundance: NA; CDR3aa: CSASVRLAGYYEQYF; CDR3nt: TGCAGTGCTAGTGTTAGGCTAGCGGGATACTACGAGCAGTACTTC
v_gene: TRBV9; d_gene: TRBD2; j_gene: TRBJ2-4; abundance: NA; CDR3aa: CASSFTPGLGDIQYF; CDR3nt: TGTGCCAGCAGCTTTACCCCGGGACTAGGGGACATTCAGTACTTC
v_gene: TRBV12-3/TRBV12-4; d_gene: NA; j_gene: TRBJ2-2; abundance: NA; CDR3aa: CASSLAGRGSTGELFF; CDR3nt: TGTGCCAGCAGTTTAGCGGGTCGGGGCAGCACCGGGGAGCTGTTTTTT
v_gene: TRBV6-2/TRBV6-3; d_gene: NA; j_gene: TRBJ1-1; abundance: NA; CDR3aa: CASSYSATVNTEAFF; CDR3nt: TGTGCCAGCAGTTACTCTGCGACGGTGAACACTGAAGCTTTCTTT
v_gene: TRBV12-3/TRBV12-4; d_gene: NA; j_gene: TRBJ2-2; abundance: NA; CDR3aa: CASRGMSTGELFF; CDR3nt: TGTGCCAGCAGAGGGATGTCCACCGGGGAGCTGTTTTTT
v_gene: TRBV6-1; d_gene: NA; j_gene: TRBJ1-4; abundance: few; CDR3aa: CASSVGLWGEKLFF; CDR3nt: TGTGCCAGCAGTGTCGGACTCTGGGGTGAAAAACTGTTTTTT
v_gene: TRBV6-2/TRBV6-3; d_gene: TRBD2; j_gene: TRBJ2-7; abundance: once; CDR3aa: CASSYLLAGIVYEQYF; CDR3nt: TGTGCCAGCAGTTATTTACTAGCGGGGATAGTCTACGAGCAGTACTTC
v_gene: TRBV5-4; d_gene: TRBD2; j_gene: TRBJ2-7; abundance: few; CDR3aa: CASSYGGRSYEQYF; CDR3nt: TGTGCCAGCAGCTACGGCGGGAGAAGCTACGAGCAGTACTTC
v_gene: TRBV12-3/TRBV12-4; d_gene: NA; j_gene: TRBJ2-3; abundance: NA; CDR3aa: CASNRQGGDTQYF; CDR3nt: TGTGCCAGCAATAGGCAGGGAGGAGATACGCAGTATTTT
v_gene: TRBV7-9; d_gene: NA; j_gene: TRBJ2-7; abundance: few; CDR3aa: CASSLVGGREQYF; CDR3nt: TGTGCCAGCAGCTTAGTCGGGGGGCGTGAGCAGTACTTC
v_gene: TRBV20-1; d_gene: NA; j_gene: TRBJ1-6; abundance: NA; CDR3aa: CSASLVRDYNSPLHF; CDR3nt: TGCAGTGCTAGTCTGGTCAGGGACTATAATTCACCCCTCCACTTT
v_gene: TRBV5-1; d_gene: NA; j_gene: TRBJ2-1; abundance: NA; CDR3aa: CASSLPPQYEQFF; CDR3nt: TGCGCCAGCAGCTTGCCCCCCCAGTATGAGCAGTTCTTC
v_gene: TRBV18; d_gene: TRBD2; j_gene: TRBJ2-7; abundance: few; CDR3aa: CASSPNSGRDYEQYF; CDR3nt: TGTGCCAGCTCACCCAATAGCGGGAGGGACTACGAGCAGTACTTC
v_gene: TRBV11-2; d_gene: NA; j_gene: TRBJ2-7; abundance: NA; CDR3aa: CASSPKGAPSYEQYF; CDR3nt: TGTGCCAGCAGCCCAAAGGGTGCCCCCTCCTACGAGCAGTACTTC
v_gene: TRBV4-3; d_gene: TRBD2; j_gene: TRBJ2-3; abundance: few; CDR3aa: CASSQVAGGGATQYF; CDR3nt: TGCGCCAGCAGCCAAGTAGCGGGAGGGGGGGCTACGCAGTATTTT
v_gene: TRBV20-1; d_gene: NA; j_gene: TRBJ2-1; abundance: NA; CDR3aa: CSAKVVSYNEQFF; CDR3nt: TGCAGTGCTAAAGTAGTCTCCTACAATGAGCAGTTCTTC
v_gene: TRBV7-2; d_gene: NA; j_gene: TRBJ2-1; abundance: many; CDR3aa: CASSLHRTLPTGQFF; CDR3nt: TGTGCCAGCAGCTTACACCGGACCCTCCCCACGGGGCAGTTCTTC
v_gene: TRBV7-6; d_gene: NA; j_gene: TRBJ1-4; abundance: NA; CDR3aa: CASSLSGGEKLFF; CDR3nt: TGTGCCAGCAGCTTATCGGGAGGTGAAAAACTGTTTTTT
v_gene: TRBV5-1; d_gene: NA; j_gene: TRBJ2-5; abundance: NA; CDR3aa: CASIGSAETQYF; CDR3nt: TGCGCCAGCATAGGGTCTGCGGAGACCCAGTACTTC
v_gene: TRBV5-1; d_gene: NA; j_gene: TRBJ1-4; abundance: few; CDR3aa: CASSPGPGDEKLFF; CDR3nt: TGCGCCAGCAGCCCGGGACCGGGGGATGAAAAACTGTTTTTT
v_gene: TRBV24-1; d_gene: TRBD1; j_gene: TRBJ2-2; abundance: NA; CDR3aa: CATEGQGATGELFF; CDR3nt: TGTGCCACCGAAGGACAGGGGGCCACCGGGGAGCTGTTTTTT
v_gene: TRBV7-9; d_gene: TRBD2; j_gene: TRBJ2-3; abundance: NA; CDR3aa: CASTKGLAGAFTDTQYF; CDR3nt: TGTGCCAGCACCAAAGGGCTAGCGGGGGCCTTCACAGATACGCAGTATTTT
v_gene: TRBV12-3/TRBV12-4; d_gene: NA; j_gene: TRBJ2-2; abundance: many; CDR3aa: CASSATGELFF; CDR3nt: TGTGCCAGCAGTGCGACCGGGGAGCTGTTTTTT
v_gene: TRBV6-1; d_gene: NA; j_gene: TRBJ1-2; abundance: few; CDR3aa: CASMGDRGPLYGYTF; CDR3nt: TGTGCCAGCATGGGAGACCGGGGGCCTCTCTATGGCTACACCTTC
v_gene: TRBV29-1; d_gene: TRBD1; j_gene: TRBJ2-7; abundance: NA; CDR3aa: CSVAEGGYSSYEQYF; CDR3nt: TGCAGCGTGGCTGAAGGGGGCTACAGCTCCTACGAGCAGTACTTC
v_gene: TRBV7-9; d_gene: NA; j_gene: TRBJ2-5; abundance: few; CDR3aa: CATRQETQYF; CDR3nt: TGTGCCACCCGACAAGAGACCCAGTACTTC
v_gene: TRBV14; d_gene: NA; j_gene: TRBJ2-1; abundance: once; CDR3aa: CASSQDIAAYNEQFF; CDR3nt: TGTGCCAGCAGCCAAGATATAGCAGCCTACAATGAGCAGTTCTTC
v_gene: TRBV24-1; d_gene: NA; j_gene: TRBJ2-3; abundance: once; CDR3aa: CATSEAGVENTQYF; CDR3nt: TGTGCCACCAGTGAAGCCGGGGTTGAAAATACGCAGTATTTT
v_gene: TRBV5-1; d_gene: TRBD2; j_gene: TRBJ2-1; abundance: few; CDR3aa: CASSLGLAGAASEQFF; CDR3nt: TGCGCCAGCAGCTTGGGACTAGCGGGGGCTGCGAGTGAGCAGTTCTTC
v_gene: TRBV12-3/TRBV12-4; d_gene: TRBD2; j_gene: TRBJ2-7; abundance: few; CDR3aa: CASSPTSGRDYEQYF; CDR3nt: TGTGCCAGCAGCCCGACTAGCGGGAGAGACTACGAGCAGTACTTC
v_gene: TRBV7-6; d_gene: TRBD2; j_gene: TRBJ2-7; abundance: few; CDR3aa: CATSLRGRTSYEQYF; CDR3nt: TGTGCCACCTCTCTGCGCGGGAGGACCTCCTACGAGCAGTACTTC
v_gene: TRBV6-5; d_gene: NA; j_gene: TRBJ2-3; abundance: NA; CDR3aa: CASRGNTDTQYF; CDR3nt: TGTGCCAGCAGGGGGAACACAGATACGCAGTATTTT
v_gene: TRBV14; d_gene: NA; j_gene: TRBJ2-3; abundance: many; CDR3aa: CASSQAGVEDTQYF; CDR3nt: TGTGCCAGCAGCCAAGCGGGAGTTGAAGATACGCAGTATTTT
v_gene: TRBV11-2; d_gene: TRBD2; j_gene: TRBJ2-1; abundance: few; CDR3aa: CASSWTSGGSNEQFF; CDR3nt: TGTGCCAGCAGCTGGACTAGCGGGGGTTCCAATGAGCAGTTCTTC
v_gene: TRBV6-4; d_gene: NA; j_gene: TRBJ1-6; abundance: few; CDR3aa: CASSEGADNSPLHF; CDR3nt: TGTGCCAGCAGTGAGGGGGCCGATAATTCACCCCTCCACTTT
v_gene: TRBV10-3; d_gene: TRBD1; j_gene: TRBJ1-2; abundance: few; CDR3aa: CATLGQGLNYGYTF; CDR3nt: TGTGCCACCCTGGGACAGGGACTTAACTATGGCTACACCTTC
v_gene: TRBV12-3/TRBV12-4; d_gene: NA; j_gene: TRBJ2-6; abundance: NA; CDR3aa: CASSPQPVGANVLTF; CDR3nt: TGTGCCAGCAGTCCCCAACCGGTTGGGGCCAACGTCCTGACTTTC
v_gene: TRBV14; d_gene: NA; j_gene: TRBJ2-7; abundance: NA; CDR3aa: CASSRGHLNEQYF; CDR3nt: TGTGCCAGCAGCCGGGGACACCTAAACGAGCAGTACTTC
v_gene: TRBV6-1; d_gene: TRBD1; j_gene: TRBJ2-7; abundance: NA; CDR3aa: CASSMTGASYEQYF; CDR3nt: TGTGCCAGCAGCATGACAGGGGCATCCTACGAGCAGTACTTC
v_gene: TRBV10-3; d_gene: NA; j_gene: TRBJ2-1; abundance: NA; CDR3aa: CAIIRDNEQFF; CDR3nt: TGTGCCATCATACGGGACAATGAGCAGTTCTTC